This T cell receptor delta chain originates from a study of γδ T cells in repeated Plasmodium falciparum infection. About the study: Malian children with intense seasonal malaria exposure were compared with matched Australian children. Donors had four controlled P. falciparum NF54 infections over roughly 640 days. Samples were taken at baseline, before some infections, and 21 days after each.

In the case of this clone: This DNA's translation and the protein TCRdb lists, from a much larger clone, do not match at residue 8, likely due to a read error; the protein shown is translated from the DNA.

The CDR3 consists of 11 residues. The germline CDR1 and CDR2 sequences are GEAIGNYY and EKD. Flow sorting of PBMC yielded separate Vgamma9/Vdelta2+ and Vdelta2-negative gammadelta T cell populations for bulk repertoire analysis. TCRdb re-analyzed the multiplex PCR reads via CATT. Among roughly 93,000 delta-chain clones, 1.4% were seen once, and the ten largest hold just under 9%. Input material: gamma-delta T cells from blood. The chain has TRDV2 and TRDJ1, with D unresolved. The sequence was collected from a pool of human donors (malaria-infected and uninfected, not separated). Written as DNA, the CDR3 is TGTGCCTGTGGAGCGTCCGATAGACTCATCTTT. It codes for CACGASDRLIF.